This T cell receptor (delta chain) was identified during a study of delta chain sequences of gamma delta T cells (dated by TCRdb to 2016 to 2017). Library prep was done by 5' RACE. Sequencing instrument: Illumina MiSeq. TCRdb reprocessed the public data with the CATT caller; entries with the same nucleotide sequence were combined afterwards. In all, the sample holds about 640 delta-chain clones, and approximately 34% of those were seen once. 47% of the sample is taken by the ten largest. The CDR3 has 18 amino acids, counting the end cysteine and phenylalanine. Only the CDR3 DNA is retained, 54 bases long and in frame from the first base. This clone is medium-sized (0.01 to 0.1%) in its sample. The antigen it binds to is not known. No base quality information exists; no much larger clone differs at one position.

Source material: either unsorted cells or a sorted T cell fraction (not recorded which). The J segment is TRDJ3; no V gene was assigned; the D call of TRDD3 is as the table states it, not checked on the DNA. The TCR originated in a human donor in good health. The CDR3: CAIVSWGTHSWDTRQMFF. The DNA is as follows: TGTGCAATTGTCTCTTGGGGGACTCACTCCTGGGACACCCGACAGATGTTTTTC.